Listed here is a single T cell receptor beta chain. The CDR3 contains 15 residues. Trimming cost V 1 base and J 1 base, with 8 bases left between them. The germline V gene has CDR1 LGHDT and CDR2 YNNKEL (reference sequence). Produced via immunoSEQ multiplex PCR; TCRdb's table is partial and in-frame only. The sample comprises 150,000 to 200,000 clones, about 92% of which are singletons, and just under 2% rests with the top ten. These data are taken from a study of blood T cell repertoires in COVID-19. The rearrangement joins TRBV3-1 (or the pseudogene TRBV3-2) to TRBJ1-3; D remains unclear. The sequenced sample consisted of peripheral blood. The TCR was taken from a woman aged 60-75 years with COVID-19, enrolled during active disease. CDR3 in DNA: TGTGCCAGCAGCCAAGGGTCGGGGTCTGGAAACACCATATATTTT. Translated: CASSQGSGSGNTIYF.